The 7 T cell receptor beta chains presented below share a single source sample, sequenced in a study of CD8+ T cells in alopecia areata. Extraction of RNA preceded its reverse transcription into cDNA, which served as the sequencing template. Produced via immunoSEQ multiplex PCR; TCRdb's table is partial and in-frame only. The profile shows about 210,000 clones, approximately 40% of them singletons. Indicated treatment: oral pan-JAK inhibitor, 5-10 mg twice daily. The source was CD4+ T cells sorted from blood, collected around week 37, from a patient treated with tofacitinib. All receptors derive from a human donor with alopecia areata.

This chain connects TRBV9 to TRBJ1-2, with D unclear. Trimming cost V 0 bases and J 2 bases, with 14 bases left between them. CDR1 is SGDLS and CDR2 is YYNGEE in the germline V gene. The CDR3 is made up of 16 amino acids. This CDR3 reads CASSVVSTAPNYGYTF. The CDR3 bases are TGTGCCAGCAGCGTAGTGTCGACGGCACCGAACTATGGCTACACCTTC.

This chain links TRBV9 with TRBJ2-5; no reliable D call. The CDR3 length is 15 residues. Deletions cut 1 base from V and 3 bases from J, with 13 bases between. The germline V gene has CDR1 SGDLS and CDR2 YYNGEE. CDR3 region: CASSVTAGIKETQYF. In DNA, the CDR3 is TGTGCCAGCAGCGTAACGGCAGGAATTAAAGAGACCCAGTACTTC.

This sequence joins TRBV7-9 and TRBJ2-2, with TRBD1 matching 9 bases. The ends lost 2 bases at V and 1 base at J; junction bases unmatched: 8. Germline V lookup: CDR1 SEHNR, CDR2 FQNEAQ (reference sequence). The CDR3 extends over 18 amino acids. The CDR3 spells CASSLYRGQTRNTGELFF. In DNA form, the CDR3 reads TGTGCCAGCAGCTTATACAGGGGGCAGACAAGGAACACCGGGGAGCTGTTTTTT.

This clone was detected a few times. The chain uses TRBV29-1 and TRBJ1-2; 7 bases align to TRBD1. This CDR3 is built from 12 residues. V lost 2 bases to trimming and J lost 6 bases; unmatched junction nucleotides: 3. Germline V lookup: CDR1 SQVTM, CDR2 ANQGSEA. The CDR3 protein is CSVENRGHGYTF. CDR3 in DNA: TGCAGCGTTGAAAACAGGGGCCATGGCTACACCTTC. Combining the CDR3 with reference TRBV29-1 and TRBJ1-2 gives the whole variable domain SAVISQKPSRDICQRGTSLTIQCQVDSQVTMMFWYRQQPGQSLTLIATANQGSEATYESGFVIDKFPISRPNLTFSTLTVSNMSPEDSSIYLCSVENRGHGYTFGSGTRLTVV.

CDR3 DNA sequence: TGTGCCAGCAGCTTACTGGGCCACACCGGGGAGCTGTTTTTT. This translates into CASSLLGHTGELFF. This chain joins TRBV7-3 and TRBJ2-2; D gene uncertain. CDR3 length: 14 amino acids. Germline V gene sequence: CDR1 SGHTA, CDR2 FQGTGA. V was pared by 2 bases and J by 3 bases, with 7 bases between.

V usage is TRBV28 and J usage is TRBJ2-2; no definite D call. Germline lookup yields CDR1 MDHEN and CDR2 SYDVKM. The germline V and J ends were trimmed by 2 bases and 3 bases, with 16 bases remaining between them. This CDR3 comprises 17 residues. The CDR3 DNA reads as TGTGCCAGCAGTTTACCCAGCCCGGACGGCTACACCGGGGAGCTGTTTTTT. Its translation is CASSLPSPDGYTGELFF. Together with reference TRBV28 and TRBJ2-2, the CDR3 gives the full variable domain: DVKVTQSSRYLVKRTGEKVFLECVQDMDHENMFWYRQDPGLGLRLIYFSYDVKMKEKGDIPEGYSVSREKKERFSLILESASTNQTSMYLCASSLPSPDGYTGELFFGEGSRLTVL.

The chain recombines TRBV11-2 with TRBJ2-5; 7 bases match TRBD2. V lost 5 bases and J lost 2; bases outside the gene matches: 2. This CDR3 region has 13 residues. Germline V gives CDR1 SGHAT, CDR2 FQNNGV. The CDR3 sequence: CASSLGGQETQYF. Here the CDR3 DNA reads TGTGCCAGCAGCCTGGGGGGGCAAGAGACCCAGTACTTC.